This T cell receptor beta chain was identified in a study of low-dose radiotherapy and immunotherapy resistance in tumors (dated by TCRdb to the early 2020s). Regarding the study in general: Patients in Cohort 1 were given 0.5 Gy per fraction every 2 weeks, and the prescribed total PTV dose was 6.5 Gy. Patients were given nivolumab as a 240 mg flat dose every two weeks and ipilimumab at 1 mg/kg every six weeks, with both drugs delivered intravenously. No randomization into treatment groups was done for the people taking part in the trial. Intravenous cyclophosphamide at 200 mg/m2 was administered every two weeks, one day ahead of each radiation and immunotherapy administration. In Cohort 2, 1 Gy per fraction was delivered every two weeks, for a total of 13 Gy over 26 weeks. Eight patients were included in the translational analysis, namely three from the first dose cohort plus the first five from the second dose cohort. Starting on cycle 1 day 1, patients took 300 mg of aspirin by mouth once a day for four cycles.

This clonotype was counted between two and nine times. The target of this receptor is not known. No qualities accompany the bases; no much larger clone lies one base away. Sequenced using an Illumina HiSeq 2500. To make first-strand cDNA, Superscript III was used along with a set of TRAV- and TRBV-specific primers so that both the TCRalpha and TCRbeta chains were covered. TCRs were amplified with Phusion for roughly 20 PCR cycles, with a constant-region primer paired with the adapter attached to the V primers. Isolated mRNA was amplified with the MessageAmp II aRNA Amplification Kit, using a 16-hour in vitro transcription at 37°C. mRNA for TCR sequencing was isolated with the Dynabeads mRNA DIRECT Purification Kit. Indexed Illumina adapters were added in a second Phusion PCR of roughly 25 cycles, and the PCR products were purified with AMPure XP beads. The study's own analysis went as follows. Custom Perl scripts pooled TCR sequences encoding the same protein, removed out-of-frame sequences and computed each clonotype's abundance. The analysis excluded TCR sequences that were supported by just one read. Shannon entropy, Gini index, clonality, richness, and the frequency of TCRs shared between repertoires were included as repertoire metrics. In-frame beta chains were kept once TCRdb had trimmed the public reads at Q25 with fastp and called clones with MiXCR. Merged by CDR3 protein, the rows form single entries marked with the most common genes and DNA. These V and J calls derive from TCRdb rather than the authors' analysis. The sample table shows tens of thousands of distinct CDR3 sequences, and 15% to 20% are seen once. The ten biggest clones cover 2.8% of the sample.

Cut back by 3 bases and 2 bases, the V and J ends lie 8 bases apart. Including the terminal cysteine and phenylalanine, the CDR3 comprises 13 residues. The CDR3 DNA has 39 bases and is translated from base 1. The germline V gene (reference sequence) yields SEHNR for CDR1 and FQNEAQ for CDR2. Read against the paper, the sample's time point label means: before trial treatment. Donors were enrolled in RACIN, a single-arm phase I dose-escalation trial combining nivolumab, ipilimumab, aspirin, low-dose cyclophosphamide and low-dose radiotherapy. To be eligible, a patient needed to have an advanced solid tumor that was TIL-negative.

In this chain, TRBV7-9 is recombined with TRBJ2-7; the D gene is perhaps TRBD2, on 5 matching bases. Sequences were derived from PBMCs, sampled before treatment. The TCR originated in a male donor with prostate cancer. For the CDR3, the sequence is CASSFSGTYEQYF. The sequenced DNA is TGTGCCAGCAGCTTCTCCGGGACCTACGAGCAGTACTTC.